This is a list of T cell receptor beta chains from one sample in a study of cytomegalovirus exposure and HLA in healthy donors. Profiled with immunoSEQ multiplex PCR; TCRdb holds only in-frame clones, not every one. The sample has about 68,000 clones, about 81% seen once; the top ten hold around 7%. The sample taken for sequencing was PBMCs. The receptors were gathered from a human donor in good health. Each CDR3 is given with its conserved first and last residue. The D gene is left open where the match is weak. Expanded clones are given a class, and other clones once, few, many or no size at all.

clone size,CDR3 length,V gene,J gene,D gene,CDR3 DNA,CDR3 protein
.,15,TRBV4-1,TRBJ2-3,TRBD1,TGCGCCAGCAGCCAAGAAGGACAGGGTACAGATACGCAGTATTTT,CASSQEGQGTDTQYF
once,14,TRBV19,TRBJ2-4,.,TGTGCCAGTAGTATAGTGGGGGGGCGGCACATTCAGTACTTC,CASSIVGGRHIQYF
.,14,TRBV5-1,TRBJ1-4,TRBD1,TGCGCCAGCAGCCTCGGACAGGGTGGGGAAAAACTGTTTTTT,CASSLGQGGEKLFF
.,16,TRBV27,TRBJ1-1,TRBD1,TGTGCCAGCAGTTTATTAGGGGACAGGGTGGGCACTGAAGCTTTCTTT,CASSLLGDRVGTEAFF
once,13,TRBV29-1,TRBJ1-1,.,TGCAGCGTTGTAACTCGAAACAGGGCTGAAGCTTTCTTT,CSVVTRNRAEAFF
.,14,TRBV2,TRBJ1-1,.,TGTGCCAGCAGTGAGGTGAGACATCGGACTGAAGCTTTCTTT,CASSEVRHRTEAFF
.,15,TRBV6-5,TRBJ1-5,TRBD1,TGTGCCAGCAGTTCTCGGACAGGGGTCGGTCAGCCCCAGCATTTT,CASSSRTGVGQPQHF
.,16,TRBV14,TRBJ2-1,.,TGTGCCAGCAGCCCGAGCCGGCGACTAGACTACAATGAGCAGTTCTTC,CASSPSRRLDYNEQFF
.,15,TRBV5-1,TRBJ1-2,.,TGCGCCAGCAGCTTGGACGGCAGGGAAGGATTTGGCTACACCTTC,CASSLDGREGFGYTF
.,15,TRBV28,TRBJ2-1,.,TGTGCCAGCAGACCCCCAGGGGACGGTGACAATGAGCAGTTCTTC,CASRPPGDGDNEQFF